The clone carrying this TCR beta chain was detected a few times. The data were obtained in a study of Graves' ophthalmopathy and Graves' hyperthyroidism. None of the included patients had other autoimmune diseases, uncontrolled infections, pregnancy or lactation, as these led to exclusion. RNA transcripts provided the template for amplifying TCR beta CDR3 regions. RT-PCR was first run with HTBI primers, then multiplex PCR in a second round. TCRdb recomputed calls from the multiplex PCR reads with MiXCR, one row per CDR3 protein. The data show around 1.1 million distinct CDR3 sequences, about two fifths seen once. CDR1 is SGHAT and CDR2 is FQNNGV in the germline V gene. J lost 6 bases, V lost 2 bases, and 4 bases had no gene match. This CDR3 spans 15 amino acids.

The chain carries TRBV11-2 and TRBJ2-7, with 13 positions matching TRBD2. The sequence was obtained from an adult man with Graves' hyperthyroidism. The specimen was peripheral blood or thyroid tissue (not recorded which). The CDR3 DNA is TGTGCCAGCAGCTTATGGACTAGCGGGGGTGCCGAGCAGTACTTC. It codes for CASSLWTSGGAEQYF.